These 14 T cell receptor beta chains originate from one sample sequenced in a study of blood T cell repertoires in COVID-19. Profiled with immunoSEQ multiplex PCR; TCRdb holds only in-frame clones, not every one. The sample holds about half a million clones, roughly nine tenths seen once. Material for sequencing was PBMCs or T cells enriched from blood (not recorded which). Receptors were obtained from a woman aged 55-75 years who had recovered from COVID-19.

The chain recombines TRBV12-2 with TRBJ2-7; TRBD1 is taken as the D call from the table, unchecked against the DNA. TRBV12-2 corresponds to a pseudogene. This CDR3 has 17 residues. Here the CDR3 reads CASRPPCQGGPPGEQYV. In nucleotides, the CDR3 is TGTGCAAGTCGCCCGCCCTGTCAGGGGGGCCCGCCGGGGGAGCAGTACGTC.

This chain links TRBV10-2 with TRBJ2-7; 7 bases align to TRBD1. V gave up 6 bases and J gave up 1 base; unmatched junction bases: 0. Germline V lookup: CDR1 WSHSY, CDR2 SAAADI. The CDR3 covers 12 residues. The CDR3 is CASRTGSYEQYF. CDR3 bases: TGCGCCAGCAGGACAGGGTCCTACGAGCAGTACTTC.

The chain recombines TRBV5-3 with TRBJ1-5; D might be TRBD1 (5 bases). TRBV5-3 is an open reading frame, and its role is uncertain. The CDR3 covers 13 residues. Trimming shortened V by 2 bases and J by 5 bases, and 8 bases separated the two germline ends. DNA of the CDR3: TGTGCCAGAAGCTTTCGGGGGGATCAGCCCCAGCATTTT. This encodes CARSFRGDQPQHF.

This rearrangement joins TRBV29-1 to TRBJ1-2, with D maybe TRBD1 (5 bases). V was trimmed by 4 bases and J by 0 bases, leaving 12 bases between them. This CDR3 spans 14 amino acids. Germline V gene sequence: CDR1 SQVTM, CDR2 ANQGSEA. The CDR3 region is CSVVPGLSNYGYTF. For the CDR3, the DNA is TGCAGCGTTGTCCCGGGACTCTCTAACTATGGCTACACCTTC.

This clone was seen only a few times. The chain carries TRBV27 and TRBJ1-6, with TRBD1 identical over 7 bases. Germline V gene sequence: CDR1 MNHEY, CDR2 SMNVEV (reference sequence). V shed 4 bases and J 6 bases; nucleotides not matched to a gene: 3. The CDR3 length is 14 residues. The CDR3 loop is CASSYRGANSPLHF. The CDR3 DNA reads TGTGCCAGCAGTTACAGGGGAGCTAATTCACCCCTCCACTTT.

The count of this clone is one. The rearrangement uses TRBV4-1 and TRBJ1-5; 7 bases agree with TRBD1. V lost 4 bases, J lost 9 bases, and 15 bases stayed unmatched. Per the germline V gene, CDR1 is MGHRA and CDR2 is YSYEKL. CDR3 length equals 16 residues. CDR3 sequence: CASSREPGQSSMPQHF. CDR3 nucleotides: TGCGCCAGCAGCCGAGAACCGGGACAGAGTTCCATGCCCCAGCATTTT.

This CDR3 reads CASSLVRTGFYEQYV. As DNA, the CDR3 is TGTGCCAGCAGCTTAGTGCGGACAGGATTCTACGAGCAGTACGTC. J is TRBJ2-7 and V is TRBV11-2; 7 bases are shared with TRBD1. J lost 3 bases, V lost 1 base, and 6 bases had no gene match. The germline V gene has CDR1 SGHAT and CDR2 FQNNGV. CDR3 length equals 15 residues.

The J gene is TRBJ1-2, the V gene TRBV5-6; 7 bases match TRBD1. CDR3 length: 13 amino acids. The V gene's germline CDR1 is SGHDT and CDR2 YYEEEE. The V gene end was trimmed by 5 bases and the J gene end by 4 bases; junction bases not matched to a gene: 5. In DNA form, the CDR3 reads TGTGCCAGCAGAAAGACAGGGACCTATGGCTACACCTTC. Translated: CASRKTGTYGYTF.

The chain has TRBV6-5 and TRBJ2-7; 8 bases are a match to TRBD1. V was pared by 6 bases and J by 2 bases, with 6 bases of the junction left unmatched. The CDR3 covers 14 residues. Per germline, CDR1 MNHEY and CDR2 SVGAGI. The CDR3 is CASRIGTGPYEQYF. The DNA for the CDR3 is TGTGCCAGCAGAATCGGGACAGGACCCTACGAGCAGTACTTC.

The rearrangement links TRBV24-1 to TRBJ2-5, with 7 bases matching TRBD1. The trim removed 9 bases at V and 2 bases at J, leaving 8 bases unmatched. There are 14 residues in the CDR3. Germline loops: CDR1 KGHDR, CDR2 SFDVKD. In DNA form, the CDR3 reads TGTGCCACCTCTTACGGGACAGAACAAGAGACCCAGTACTTC. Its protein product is CATSYGTEQETQYF.

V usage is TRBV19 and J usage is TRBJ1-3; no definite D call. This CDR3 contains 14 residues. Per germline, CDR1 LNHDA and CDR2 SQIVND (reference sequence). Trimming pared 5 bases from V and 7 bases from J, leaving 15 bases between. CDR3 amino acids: CASSPRGGLNTIYF. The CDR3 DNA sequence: TGTGCCAGTAGTCCCCGTGGCGGGTTGAACACCATATATTTT.

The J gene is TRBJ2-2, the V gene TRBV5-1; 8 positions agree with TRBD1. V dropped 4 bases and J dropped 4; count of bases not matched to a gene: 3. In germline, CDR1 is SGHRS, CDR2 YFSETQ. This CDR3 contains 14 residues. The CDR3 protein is CASSTGTGTGELFF. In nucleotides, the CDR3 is TGCGCCAGCAGCACCGGGACAGGCACCGGGGAGCTGTTTTTT.

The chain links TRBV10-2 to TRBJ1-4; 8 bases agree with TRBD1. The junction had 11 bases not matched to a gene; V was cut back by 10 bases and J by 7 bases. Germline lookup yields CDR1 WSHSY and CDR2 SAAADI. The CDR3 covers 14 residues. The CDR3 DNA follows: TGCGCCACCTCAGACAGGGGCGGAGGTGAAAAACTGTTTTTT. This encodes CATSDRGGGEKLFF.

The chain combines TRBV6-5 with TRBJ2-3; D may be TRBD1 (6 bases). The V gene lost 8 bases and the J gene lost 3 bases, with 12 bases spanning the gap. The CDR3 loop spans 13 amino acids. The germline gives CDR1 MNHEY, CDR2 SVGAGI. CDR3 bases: TGTGCCAGCCGGAGTGGGACAACAGATACGCAGTATTTT. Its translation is CASRSGTTDTQYF.